The 31 T cell receptor beta chains reported below all come from one sample, sequenced in a study of blood T cell repertoires in COVID-19. TCRdb keeps only in-frame clones here, not all; method: immunoSEQ multiplex PCR. This table holds 280,000 or so clones, around four fifths found once. Sample: peripheral blood. These receptors all come from a woman aged 50 to 65 who had recovered from COVID-19.

This chain links TRBV10-3 with TRBJ2-7; possible D gene TRBD2, 5 bases. Germline V lookup: CDR1 ENHRY, CDR2 SYGVKD. This CDR3 is built from 15 residues. The V end was cut by 6 bases, the J end by 9 bases, with 24 bases between. The CDR3 DNA reads TGTGCCATCAGAAATTCCGGCCCCATCGGAGGAGTGCAGTACTTC. Amino acid sequence: CAIRNSGPIGGVQYF.

V gene TRBV24-1 combines with J gene TRBJ2-1; 9 bases fit TRBD2. The germline V gene has CDR1 KGHDR and CDR2 SFDVKD. J was trimmed by 7 bases and V by 1 base; bases with no gene match: 7. This CDR3 spans 16 amino acids. CDR3 nucleotides: TGTGCCACCAGTGATTTTCTAGCGGGATCCGTAAATGAGCAGTTCTTC. It yields the protein CATSDFLAGSVNEQFF.

The V call is TRBV5-6, the J call TRBJ1-6; TRBD1 matches 8 bases. The germline gives CDR1 SGHDT, CDR2 YYEEEE. The CDR3 consists of 15 residues. Losses at the gene ends were 2 bases for V and 6 bases for J; bases not matched to a gene: 4. The DNA of the CDR3 is TGTGCCAGCAGCTTTAACAGGGGGAGTAATTCACCCCTCCACTTT. This translates into CASSFNRGSNSPLHF.

This rearrangement joins TRBV28 to TRBJ2-7; D might be TRBD2 (6 bases). CDR3 length equals 15 residues. The V gene lost 0 bases and the J gene lost 0 bases, with 9 bases spanning the gap. Germline V gene data show CDR1 as MDHEN and CDR2 as SYDVKM. CDR3 DNA sequence: TGTGCCAGCAGTTTATGGCAGGGAGGCTCCTACGAGCAGTACTTC. As protein: CASSLWQGGSYEQYF.

This clone has just one count. Other DNA sequences in the sample encode the same CDR3. The V gene is TRBV7-2, the J gene TRBJ2-1, with a weak D call TRBD2 (5 bases). Trimming left V 3 bases short and J 7 bases short, with 16 bases between. CDR1 and CDR2 from the germline V gene are SGHTA and FQGNSA. The CDR3 loop spans 15 amino acids. The CDR3 DNA follows: TGTGCCAGCAGCTTCCCGACATCGGGGTCTAATGAGCAGTTCTTC. Its protein product is CASSFPTSGSNEQFF.

This clone was observed many times. This chain connects TRBV30 to TRBJ2-1; possible D gene TRBD1, 5 bases. Germline CDR1 is GTSNPN and CDR2 is SVGIG (reference sequence). Trimming left V 6 bases short and J 3 bases short, with 12 bases between. The CDR3 consists of 13 residues. The CDR3, as DNA: TGTGCCTGCAAATTCGACAGCTACAATGAGCAGTTCTTC. It codes for CACKFDSYNEQFF.

The V call is TRBV7-8, the J call TRBJ1-6; no reliable D call. Germline V gene lookup returns CDR1 SGHVS and CDR2 FQNEAQ. This CDR3 has 14 residues. The V end was cut by 5 bases, the J end by 8 bases, with 13 bases between. For the CDR3, the DNA is TGTGCCAGCAGCCCCGCCAGGTCTGATTCACCCCTCCACTTT. Amino acids: CASSPARSDSPLHF.

The rearrangement joins TRBV2 to TRBJ1-1; 9 bases agree with TRBD1. Germline values: CDR1 SNHLY, CDR2 FYNNEI. This CDR3 has 13 amino acids. Germline trimming cut 4 bases from V and 3 bases from J; bases unmatched to any gene: 0. In DNA form, the CDR3 reads TGTGCCAGCAGTGGGGACAGGGACACTGAAGCTTTCTTT. Its protein is CASSGDRDTEAFF.

The chain recombines TRBV5-1 with TRBJ1-1, with a weak D call TRBD1 (5 bases). The CDR3 has 14 residues. Germline V gives CDR1 SGHRS, CDR2 YFSETQ. V was clipped by 3 bases and J by 5 bases, with 14 bases between them. The CDR3 is CASSSQGGLTEAFF. CDR3 bases: TGCGCCAGCAGCTCCCAGGGAGGGCTAACTGAAGCTTTCTTT.

In its sample, this clone was seen a few times. The chain is built from TRBV27 and TRBJ2-7; D is perhaps TRBD2 (7 bases). The CDR3 runs to 21 residues. Germline CDR1 MNHEY, CDR2 SMNVEV (reference sequence). Trimming pared 0 bases from V and 3 bases from J, leaving 30 bases between. CDR3 sequence reads: CASSLSPSSVRRGRAFYEQYF. As DNA, the CDR3 is TGTGCCAGCAGTTTATCCCCATCGAGCGTTCGTAGGGGGAGGGCCTTCTACGAGCAGTACTTC.

This chain links TRBV28 with TRBJ1-5; D unresolved. The length of the CDR3 is 14 residues. Germline V gene data show CDR1 as MDHEN and CDR2 as SYDVKM. The V end was cut by 3 bases, the J end by 6 bases, with 12 bases between. CDR3 nucleotides: TGTGCCAGCAGTTTCGCCGGGTCGGGTCAGCCCCAGCATTTT. Translated, it gives CASSFAGSGQPQHF.

This chain joins TRBV2 and TRBJ2-3, with 7 bases aligning to TRBD2. Germline assignment: CDR1 SNHLY and CDR2 FYNNEI. J lost 3 bases, V lost 2 bases, and 8 bases had no gene match. The CDR3 consists of 16 residues. The CDR3 spells CASSESAGVPTDTQYF. DNA of the CDR3: TGTGCCAGCAGTGAATCGGCGGGAGTTCCTACAGATACGCAGTATTTT. The variable domain in full, with the rest retrieved from reference TRBV2 and TRBJ2-3, is EPEVTQTPSHQVTQMGQEVILRCVPISNHLYFYWYRQILGQKVEFLVSFYNNEISEKSEIFDDQFSVERPDGSNFTLKIRSTKLEDSAMYFCASSESAGVPTDTQYFGPGTRLTVL.

This clone was counted a single time. The rearrangement uses TRBV4-1 and TRBJ2-7; 10 bases are shared with TRBD2. The CDR3 has 14 amino acids. J gave up 6 bases and V 3 bases, and 5 bases lay outside the gene matches. Germline V gene data show CDR1 as MGHRA and CDR2 as YSYEKL. CDR3 residues: CASSHLAGVTEQYF. The CDR3 nucleotides are TGCGCCAGCAGCCACCTAGCGGGGGTAACCGAGCAGTACTTC.

The chain uses TRBV2 and TRBJ2-1; the match to TRBD2 covers 8 bases. J gave up 6 bases and V 6 bases, and 10 bases lay outside the gene matches. There are 15 residues in the CDR3. Germline V gene data show CDR1 as SNHLY and CDR2 as FYNNEI. The DNA of the CDR3 is TGTGCCAGCAGCACCGGGACTAGGCCCTCCAATGAGCAGTTCTTC. Translated: CASSTGTRPSNEQFF.

This clone has a handful of counts. This sequence joins TRBV6-2 or TRBV6-3 and TRBJ2-2; TRBD2 aligns across 8 bases. The CDR3 runs 16 residues. V shed 4 bases and J 4 bases; nucleotides not matched to a gene: 8. The germline CDR1 and CDR2 sequences are MNHEY and SVGEGT. This CDR3 is CASSSAGEYVTGELFF. The CDR3 DNA reads TGTGCCAGCAGTTCAGCGGGGGAATATGTCACCGGGGAGCTGTTTTTT.

The V and J genes are TRBV19 and TRBJ1-1, with D possibly being TRBD1 (6 bases). From germline, CDR1 is LNHDA and CDR2 SQIVND (reference sequence). V gave up 6 bases and J gave up 7 bases, with 12 bases separating them. This CDR3 has 12 amino acids. The CDR3 region is CASRNREIEAFF. The CDR3 DNA reads as TGTGCCAGTAGAAACAGGGAGATTGAAGCTTTCTTT.

V gene TRBV20-1 combines with J gene TRBJ1-1; D call uncertain. Germline V gene sequence: CDR1 DFQATT, CDR2 SNEGSKA (reference sequence). The CDR3 loop spans 11 amino acids. V gave up 1 base and J gave up 11 bases, with 11 bases separating them. Here the CDR3 reads CSARVGRWAFF. CDR3 nucleotide sequence: TGCAGTGCTAGAGTGGGCAGGTGGGCTTTCTTT.

The chain joins TRBV18 to TRBJ2-1; weak D call: TRBD2 (5 bases). CDR3 length: 14 residues. The V end was cut by 2 bases, the J end by 5 bases, with 10 bases between. CDR1 and CDR2 (germline): KGHSH, LQKENI. In nucleotides, the CDR3 is TGTGCCAGCTCACCAGGGTGGACTGACAATGAGCAGTTCTTC. Translating it yields CASSPGWTDNEQFF.

The chain couples TRBV27 to TRBJ2-1; D possibly corresponds to TRBD2 (6 bases). CDR1 is MNHEY, CDR2 SMNVEV, per germline (reference sequence). Trimming took off 4 bases at V and 4 bases at J, with 17 bases between the two ends. The CDR3 totals 16 residues. CDR3 protein: CASSSSSGWGYNEQFF. CDR3 DNA: TGTGCCAGCAGTTCATCAAGCGGGTGGGGGTACAATGAGCAGTTCTTC.

The rearrangement links TRBV24-1 to TRBJ2-5; the match to TRBD1 covers 12 bases. Losses at the gene ends were 3 bases for V and 5 bases for J; bases not matched to a gene: 9. The CDR3 contains 17 residues. The germline V gene encodes CDR1 KGHDR and CDR2 SFDVKD. The CDR3 spells CATSDPRGQGASETQYF. The CDR3 DNA is TGTGCCACCAGTGATCCCCGGGGACAGGGGGCATCGGAGACCCAGTACTTC.

The V call is TRBV4-2, the J call TRBJ1-2; 11 bases are shared with TRBD1. The CDR3 loop spans 19 amino acids. After removal of 1 base from V and 0 bases from J, the junction contained 10 bases not matched to a gene. Looked up from germline, CDR1 is LGHNA and CDR2 is YNFKEQ. DNA for the CDR3: TGTGCCAGCAGCCAAGTAGAGGGACAGGGGGTCTTAGCTAACTATGGCTACACCTTC. It codes for CASSQVEGQGVLANYGYTF.

The J gene is TRBJ2-7, the V gene TRBV28; D perhaps matches TRBD2 (6 bases). The CDR3 is made up of 16 amino acids. V was cut by 3 bases and J by 3 bases, with 18 bases left in between. CDR1 and CDR2 from the germline V gene are MDHEN and SYDVKM. CDR3: CASSFGGWGGLYEQYF. CDR3 nucleotides: TGTGCCAGCAGTTTCGGGGGTTGGGGAGGTCTCTACGAGCAGTACTTC. The whole variable domain, remainder taken from reference TRBV28 and TRBJ2-7, is DVKVTQSSRYLVKRTGEKVFLECVQDMDHENMFWYRQDPGLGLRLIYFSYDVKMKEKGDIPEGYSVSREKKERFSLILESASTNQTSMYLCASSFGGWGGLYEQYFGPGTRLTVT.

The rearrangement joins TRBV9 to TRBJ1-3; D not resolved. Per the germline V gene, CDR1 is SGDLS and CDR2 is YYNGEE. The CDR3 is made up of 17 amino acids. Trimming shortened V by 0 bases and J by 2 bases, and 15 bases separated the two germline ends. DNA for the CDR3: TGTGCCAGCAGCGTAGATCTCGGCCCTAGCACTGGAAACACCATATATTTT. It specifies CASSVDLGPSTGNTIYF. The full variable domain, rest sourced from reference TRBV9 and TRBJ1-3, is DSGVTQTPKHLITATGQRVTLRCSPRSGDLSVYWYQQSLDQGLQFLIQYYNGEERAKGNILERFSAQQFPDLHSELNLSSLELGDSALYFCASSVDLGPSTGNTIYFGEGSWLTVV.

V is TRBV29-1 and J is TRBJ2-2; a weak D match, TRBD1 (5 bases). Trimming removed 4 bases at V and 3 bases at J, with 18 bases between. Germline assignment: CDR1 SQVTM and CDR2 ANQGSEA. This CDR3 comprises 16 residues. The CDR3: CSVVFRELGHTGELFF. DNA of the CDR3: TGCAGCGTTGTTTTCAGGGAATTAGGTCACACCGGGGAGCTGTTTTTT.

This sequence joins TRBV28 and TRBJ1-2; no clear D. The length of the CDR3 is 14 residues. V was pared by 7 bases and J by 4 bases, with 16 bases between. Germline V gives CDR1 MDHEN, CDR2 SYDVKM. This CDR3 reads CASKTPQDFYGYTF. CDR3 nucleotide sequence: TGTGCCAGCAAGACACCCCAGGATTTCTATGGCTACACCTTC.

Details on this clone: The junction does not match germline at one end; this may be a read error. The chain is built from TRBV11-2 and TRBJ2-7, with D possibly matching TRBD2 (5 bases). The CDR3 length is 17 residues. Germline V lookup: CDR1 SGHAT, CDR2 FQNNGV. CDR3 region: CASSRLIPDYFSYERYF. CDR3 DNA: TGTGCCAGCAGCCGATTAATCCCCGACTACTTTTCCTACGAGCGGTACTTC.

The chain is built from TRBV5-5 and TRBJ1-4; D is uncertain. Germline-derived CDR1 and CDR2 are SGHKS and YYEKEE (reference sequence). The CDR3 has 13 residues. V lost 2 bases to trimming and J lost 8 bases, with 10 bases between them. Here the CDR3 reads CASSLGSEEKLFF. Here the CDR3 DNA reads TGTGCCAGCAGCTTAGGGAGCGAAGAAAAACTGTTTTTT.

The table lists this clone with many counts. The J gene is TRBJ2-1, the V gene TRBV24-1; TRBD2 might be the D (6 bases). Trimming left V 5 bases short and J 0 bases short, with 13 bases between. CDR3 length: 16 amino acids. Germline V CDR1 and CDR2: KGHDR, SFDVKD. DNA of the CDR3: TGTGCCACCAGTGCCGTTGACGGGAGCTCCTACAATGAGCAGTTCTTC. It yields the protein CATSAVDGSSYNEQFF.

The chain has TRBV12-3 or TRBV12-4 and TRBJ2-7, with D hard to call. The CDR3 runs 13 residues. V dropped 0 bases and J dropped 6 bases, with 9 bases sitting between them. The CDR3 nucleotides read TGTGCCAGCAGTTTAGCGAGAGTAGCCGAGCAGTACTTC. Translating gives CASSLARVAEQYF.

The rearrangement joins TRBV7-2 to TRBJ1-5; 10 bases are a match to TRBD1. From germline, CDR1 is SGHTA and CDR2 FQGNSA. The CDR3 spans 15 residues. Germline trimming cut 1 base from V and 11 bases from J; bases unmatched to any gene: 8. The CDR3, as DNA: TGTGCCAGCAGCTTAGAGGACAGGGGGGACCTAGCCCAGCATTTT. This sequence encodes CASSLEDRGDLAQHF.

The V gene is TRBV11-2, the J gene TRBJ2-7; D remains unclear. In germline, CDR1 is SGHAT, CDR2 FQNNGV. V dropped 2 bases and J dropped 1 base, with 6 bases sitting between them. The CDR3 length is 13 residues. In DNA, the CDR3 is TGTGCCAGCAGCTTAACATCGTCCTACGAGCAGTACTTC. Its protein is CASSLTSSYEQYF.